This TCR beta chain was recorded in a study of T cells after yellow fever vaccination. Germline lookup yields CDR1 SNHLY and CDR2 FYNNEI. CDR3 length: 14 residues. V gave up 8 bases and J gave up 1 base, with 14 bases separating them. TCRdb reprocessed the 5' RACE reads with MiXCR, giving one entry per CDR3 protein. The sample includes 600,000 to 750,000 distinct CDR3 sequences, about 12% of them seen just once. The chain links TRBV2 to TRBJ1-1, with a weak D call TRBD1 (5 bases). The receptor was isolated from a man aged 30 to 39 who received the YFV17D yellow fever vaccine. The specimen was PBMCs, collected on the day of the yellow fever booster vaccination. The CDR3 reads CASSRPGRNTEAFF. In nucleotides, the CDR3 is TGTGCCAGCTCTCGACCGGGACGGAACACTGAAGCTTTCTTT.